This T cell receptor beta chain was sequenced in a study of cytomegalovirus exposure and HLA in healthy donors. Study-level results: A later analysis reportedly found fewer N-insertions in an Asian-associated ancestry cluster than the approximately 660-donor mean.

V was pared by 0 bases and J by 2 bases, with 9 bases of the junction left unmatched. The germline CDR1 and CDR2 sequences are SGHNT and YYREEE (reference sequence). The CDR3 totals 17 residues. Primers for the PCR totalled 60 Vbeta and 13 Jbeta. Repertoires were generated with immunoSEQ multiplex PCR, while TCRdb's copy carries only in-frame clones and drops some. The table lists 180,000 or so clones. A remark on this clone: Antigen unknown.

This chain uses TRBV5-4 with TRBJ2-7, with 9 positions matching TRBD2. Sequences were obtained from PBMCs. This TCR came from a young woman in good health and CMV-seropositive. DNA of the CDR3: TGTGCCAGCAGCTTGGAGATTTGGCGGGAGGGCCCCTACGAGCAGTACTTC. This translates into CASSLEIWREGPYEQYF. The variable domain in full, with the rest retrieved from reference TRBV5-4 and TRBJ2-7, is ETGVTQSPTHLIKTRGQQVTLRCSSQSGHNTVSWYQQALGQGPQFIFQYYREEENGRGNFPPRFSGLQFPNYSSELNVNALELDDSALYLCASSLEIWREGPYEQYFGPGTRLTVT.